This TCR beta chain was obtained from a study of CD8 T cells in Susac syndrome. Study-level points and caveats: That the number of individuals in its TCR sequencing and HLA analysis was relatively small was acknowledged by the study.

Details on this clonotype: Its specificity is unknown.

Random hexamers primed reverse transcription of 0.5 to 1 ug RNA. Across 54 Vbeta and 13 Jbeta, immunoSEQ multiplex PCR amplified TCR beta CDR3. MiXCR was run by TCRdb on the immunoSEQ multiplex PCR reads, yielding one entry per CDR3 protein. In the table there are approximately 110,000 distinct CDR3 sequences, roughly 97% of which are singletons. In germline, CDR1 is MNHEY, CDR2 SVGEGT. The V gene end was trimmed by 6 bases and the J gene end by 6 bases; junction bases not matched to a gene: 17. This CDR3 spans 19 amino acids. Sequencing of TCR beta drew on CD8+ and CD4+ T cells from blood. The study used healthy donors as controls matched for age and sex.

V usage is TRBV6-2 or TRBV6-3 and J usage is TRBJ2-1, with 13 bases identical to TRBD2. Sequenced: CD4+ T cells from PBMCs. This TCR derives from a human donor in good health. The CDR3 here is CASRPEGGTSGMRGNEQFF. CDR3 in DNA: TGTGCCAGCAGGCCAGAGGGGGGGACTAGCGGGATGAGGGGCAATGAGCAGTTCTTC.